A selection of T cell receptor beta chains follows, all from one sample in a study of T cell responses to AZD1222 COVID-19 vaccine. The table came from immunoSEQ multiplex PCR; TCRdb's copy has only in-frame clones and leaves some out. Among around 140,000 clones listed, almost 85% were seen once. Sequenced material: peripheral blood, taken 28 days after the second dose of the MenACWY control vaccine. These receptors were taken from an adult who received the MenACWY meningococcal vaccine as a control. CDR3s include the opening cysteine and the closing phenylalanine or tryptophan. The D gene is left open where the match is weak. Clone sizes are given selectively: once, few, many, or a class where the clone is expanded.

v_gene,d_gene,j_gene,abundance,CDR3nt,CDR3aa
TRBV6-4,TRBD1,TRBJ1-1,.,TGTGCCAGCAGTGACTCGAGCCAGGGGGGAAGGGGAGCTTTCTTT,CASSDSSQGGRGAFF
TRBV7-3,.,TRBJ2-1,.,TGTGCCAGCAGCATAACAGGGGAGCAGTTCTTC,CASSITGEQFF
TRBV4-1,TRBD1,TRBJ2-5,.,TGCGCCAGCAGCCAAGTGGGACAGCAACCGGGGGAGACCCAGTACTTC,CASSQVGQQPGETQYF
TRBV3-1/TRBV3-2,TRBD1,TRBJ1-3,.,TGTGCCAGCAGCCAGACAGGGAACTCTGGAAACACCATATATTTT,CASSQTGNSGNTIYF
TRBV5-1,.,TRBJ2-5,.,TGCGCCAGCAGCTTGGACTCGGTGGGGACCCAGTACTTC,CASSLDSVGTQYF
TRBV5-4,TRBD1,TRBJ2-1,.,TGTGCCAGCAGCTTGGGGACAGGGGTATTCGATGAGCAGTTCTTC,CASSLGTGVFDEQFF
TRBV4-1,TRBD1,TRBJ1-6,few,TGCGCCAGCAGCCAAGGGGGCAGGGGGCGCAATAATTCACCCCTCCACTTT,CASSQGGRGRNNSPLHF
TRBV28,.,TRBJ1-2,.,TGTGCCAGCAGTTTGGCTCGGTATGGCTACACCTTC,CASSLARYGYTF
TRBV19,TRBD2,TRBJ2-1,.,TGTGCCAGTAGTATATCAGCGGGGGTAGCCTACAATGAGCAGTTCTTC,CASSISAGVAYNEQFF
TRBV7-9,.,TRBJ2-7,.,TGTGCCAGCAGCTTAATTAGCGAGCAGTACTTC,CASSLISEQYF
TRBV7-8,TRBD1,TRBJ2-7,.,TGTGCCAGCAGCCCGACAGGGTATAAGCAGTACTTC,CASSPTGYKQYF
TRBV29-1,.,TRBJ1-2,.,TGCAGCGTTCGGGGGTCTCGTGGCTACACCTTC,CSVRGSRGYTF
TRBV4-2,.,TRBJ1-4,once,TGTGCCAGCAGCCAAGATATAAGGGATGAAAAACTGTTTTTT,CASSQDIRDEKLFF
TRBV3-1/TRBV3-2,.,TRBJ1-2,.,TGTGCCAGCAGCCAAGATGAGGGGAACTATGGCTACACCTTC,CASSQDEGNYGYTF
TRBV2,TRBD2,TRBJ2-1,.,TGTGCCAGCAGTGAACTAGCGGGGTTGGGCTCCTACAATGAGCAGTTCTTC,CASSELAGLGSYNEQFF
TRBV24-1,.,TRBJ1-2,.,TGTGCCACCAGTGCCTTTGAGGGGCCGTATACCTTC,CATSAFEGPYTF
TRBV5-1,.,TRBJ1-5,.,TGCGCCAGCAGCTTGTCCGGTGTACCCAATCAGCCCCAGCATTTT,CASSLSGVPNQPQHF
TRBV9,.,TRBJ1-4,.,TGTGCCAGCAGCACCGGGTTGGCAACTAATGAAAAACTGTTTTTT,CASSTGLATNEKLFF
TRBV19,.,TRBJ1-1,.,TGTGCCAGCCTCTTTGTTGGGTCAGAGACTGAAGCTTTCTTT,CASLFVGSETEAFF
TRBV12-5,.,TRBJ2-3,.,TGTGCTAGTGGTCCGGGGGGCAGCACAGATACGCAGTATTTT,CASGPGGSTDTQYF
TRBV7-9,TRBD1,TRBJ2-5,.,TGTGCCAGCAGCCCAAGGACAGGGGGACAAGAGACCCAGTACTTC,CASSPRTGGQETQYF
TRBV19,.,TRBJ1-4,.,TGTGCCAGTAGTATGCCAGGGGTTAATGAAAAACTGTTTTTT,CASSMPGVNEKLFF
TRBV5-4,TRBD1,TRBJ2-7,.,TGTGCCAGCAGCGCTTCCCCGACAGGGGCCTACGAGCAGTACTTC,CASSASPTGAYEQYF
TRBV27,.,TRBJ1-1,.,TGTGCCAGCAGTCGAAGATCCCAAGGCACTGAAGCTTTCTTT,CASSRRSQGTEAFF
TRBV19,TRBD1,TRBJ1-6,.,TGTGCCAGTAGTCGGGACAGGGGGAATTCACCCCTCCACTTT,CASSRDRGNSPLHF
TRBV11-2,.,TRBJ1-1,.,TGTGCCAGCAGTCGGACGGGGAACACTGAAGCTTTCTTT,CASSRTGNTEAFF
TRBV18,TRBD2,TRBJ2-1,many,TGTGCCAGCTCGTCCCTAGCGGGAAGCAATGAGCAGTTCTTC,CASSSLAGSNEQFF
TRBV19,.,TRBJ1-4,.,TGTGCCAGTAGTATAATAGGTCCGACAGTCTTATACGAAAAACTGTTTTTT,CASSIIGPTVLYEKLFF
TRBV7-9,.,TRBJ1-1,.,TGTGCCAGCAGCTTAGTAAGCGCTTTCTTT,CASSLVSAFF
TRBV5-4,.,TRBJ1-1,few,TGTGCCAGCAGCTTCGACGTGGGGGGCACTGAAGCTTTCTTT,CASSFDVGGTEAFF
TRBV5-1,.,TRBJ2-7,few,TGCGCCAGCAGCTTGGCCTACAACTACGAGCAGTACTTC,CASSLAYNYEQYF
TRBV11-2,.,TRBJ1-5,.,TGTGCCAGCAGCTTAGGCAGGGAGGGACAGCCCCAGCATTTT,CASSLGREGQPQHF
TRBV14,TRBD1,TRBJ2-1,once,TGTGCCAGCAGCCAAGGACAGGGGTTCTACAATGAGCAGTTCTTC,CASSQGQGFYNEQFF
TRBV7-9,.,TRBJ2-6,few,TGTGCCAGCAGCTTCGTCGGCTCTGGGGCCAACGTCCTGACTTTC,CASSFVGSGANVLTF
TRBV7-2,.,TRBJ1-5,.,TGTGCCAGCAGCCCGCGGAGAGGGGTTCAGCCCCAGCATTTT,CASSPRRGVQPQHF
TRBV6-5,.,TRBJ1-2,.,TGTGCCAGCAGACAGGACGGGGAGGATGGCTACACCTTC,CASRQDGEDGYTF
TRBV5-1,.,TRBJ1-2,.,TGCGCCAGCAGCTTGGCGGTCCCCACAACAAACGGGGGCTACACCTTC,CASSLAVPTTNGGYTF
TRBV3-1/TRBV3-2,.,TRBJ1-1,.,TGTGCCAGCAAGGGGGTGAGGGGCACTGAAGCTTTCTTT,CASKGVRGTEAFF
TRBV9,TRBD2,TRBJ2-7,.,TGTGCCAGCAGCAGTGGGTTTAGCGGGAGAAGCGAGCAGTACTTC,CASSSGFSGRSEQYF
TRBV6-2/TRBV6-3,.,TRBJ1-4,.,TGTGCCAGCAGTTACCAGGAAGCAACTAATGAAAAACTGTTTTTT,CASSYQEATNEKLFF